This T cell receptor beta chain comes out of a study of T cells in Graves' hyperthyroidism and ophthalmopathy. General study results and limits: The majority of expanded thyroid clonotypes above 0.001 also appeared in blood.

Regarding this clonotype: What it binds is not known. One end of the junction varies from germline; a read error may be responsible.

Researchers amplified the TCR beta CDR3 regions from RNA transcripts. First-round RT-PCR of the TCR CDR3 relied on the HTBI primer set. TCRdb re-analysed the multiplex PCR reads in MiXCR, keeping a single row per CDR3 protein. The sample includes roughly 280,000 distinct CDR3 sequences, 20% to 25% seen only once; the top ten take around 60%. This CDR3 has 20 residues. Germline V gives CDR1 MRHNA, CDR2 SNTAGT. This receptor was obtained from a man under 40 with Graves' ophthalmopathy. V is TRBV6-4 and J is TRBJ2-3, with TRBD1 matching 7 bases. What was sequenced was blood. The CDR3 DNA reads as TGTGCCGGCAGCACGAACCGGGACAGATTTACACCATCTAGCACAGATACGCAGTATTTT. Its translation is CAGSTNRDRFTPSSTDTQYF.